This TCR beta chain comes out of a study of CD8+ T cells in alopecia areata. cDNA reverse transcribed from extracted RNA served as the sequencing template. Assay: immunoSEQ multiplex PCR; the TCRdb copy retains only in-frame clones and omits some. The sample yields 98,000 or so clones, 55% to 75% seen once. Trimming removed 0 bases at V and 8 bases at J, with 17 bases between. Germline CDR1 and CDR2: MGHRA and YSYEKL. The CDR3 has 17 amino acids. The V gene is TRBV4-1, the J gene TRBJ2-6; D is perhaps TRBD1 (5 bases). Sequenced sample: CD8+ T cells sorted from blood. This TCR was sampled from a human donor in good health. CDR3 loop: CASSQDMSWAGTNVLTF. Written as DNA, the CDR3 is TGCGCCAGCAGCCAAGATATGAGTTGGGCAGGGACCAACGTCCTGACTTTC.